This T cell receptor beta chain is from a study of control samples from healthy donors and cancer patients. Germline CDR1 is SNHLY and CDR2 is FYNNEI. With 2 bases removed from V and 2 bases from J, the gap between germline ends came to 9 bases. This CDR3 has 15 residues. TCRdb keeps only in-frame clones here, not all; method: immunoSEQ multiplex PCR. The repertoire holds 120,000 to 150,000 clones, about 91% seen once, with approximately 3% in the top ten. The gene calls are TRBV2 and TRBJ2-2; D remains ambiguous. The receptor comes from a man between 25 and 39 years old in good health. The sequencing input was blood. CDR3 loop: CASSEIQTNTGELFF. The DNA of the CDR3 is TGTGCCAGCAGTGAAATCCAGACAAACACCGGGGAGCTGTTTTTT.